This TCR beta chain is drawn from a study of vaccination effects on CD4 cells after COVID-19. Findings and caveats of the study: Only a few convalescent patients and no early post-infection timepoints featured in the study.

Germline CDR1 and CDR2: LNHDA and SQIVND (reference sequence). This CDR3 has 16 amino acids. Trimming left V 3 bases short and J 7 bases short, with 21 bases between. Generated by immunoSEQ multiplex PCR, the TCRdb table keeps only in-frame clones and is missing some. The sample lists approximately 30,000 clones; 60% to 80% were seen once. Of note for this clone: Its antigen remains unknown.

Scientists isolated CD4+ T cells after a roughly nine-day culture period ended. The vaccine recipients had no prior SARS-CoV-2 infection, with negative nucleocapsid antibodies. On both days 3 and 7, half of the culture medium was replaced with IL-2 medium. The sequence came from a human donor who received a COVID-19 vaccine. Sample: CD4+ T cells from PBMCs cultured without peptide, taken before COVID-19 vaccination. The chain couples TRBV19 to TRBJ1-1; a weak D match, TRBD1 (6 bases). CDR3 sequence: CASSIFPTLGADEAFF. The CDR3 region has the DNA TGTGCCAGTAGTATCTTCCCTACGTTGGGGGCCGATGAAGCTTTCTTT.